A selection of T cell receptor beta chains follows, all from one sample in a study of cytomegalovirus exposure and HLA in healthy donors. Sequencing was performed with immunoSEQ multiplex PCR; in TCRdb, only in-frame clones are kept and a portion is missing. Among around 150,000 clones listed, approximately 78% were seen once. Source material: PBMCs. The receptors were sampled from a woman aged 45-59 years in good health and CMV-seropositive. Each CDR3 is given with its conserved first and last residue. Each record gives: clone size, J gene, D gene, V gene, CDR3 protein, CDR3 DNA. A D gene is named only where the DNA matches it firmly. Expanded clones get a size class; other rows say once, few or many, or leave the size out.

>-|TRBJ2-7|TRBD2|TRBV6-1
CASSSRTSLDEQYF
TGTGCCAGCAGTTCCCGGACTAGCTTGGACGAGCAGTACTTC
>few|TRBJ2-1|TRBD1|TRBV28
CASSLDGQGEQFF
TGTGCCAGCAGTTTGGACGGACAGGGCGAGCAGTTCTTC
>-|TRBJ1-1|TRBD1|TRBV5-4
CASSLEGGTYTEAFF
TGTGCCAGCAGCTTGGAAGGGGGCACTTACACTGAAGCTTTCTTT
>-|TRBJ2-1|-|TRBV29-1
CSVRRSNEQFF
TGCAGCGTCCGGCGGTCCAATGAGCAGTTCTTC
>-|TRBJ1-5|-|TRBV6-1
CASSEFRGDYDQPQHF
TGTGCCAGCAGTGAATTCCGGGGTGACTATGATCAGCCCCAGCATTTT
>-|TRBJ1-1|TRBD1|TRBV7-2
CASSLRADREGEAFF
TGTGCCAGCAGCTTACGAGCGGACAGGGAGGGTGAAGCTTTCTTT
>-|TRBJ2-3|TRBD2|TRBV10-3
CAISGGLAGTDTQYF
TGTGCCATCAGTGGCGGGCTAGCGGGTACAGATACGCAGTATTTT
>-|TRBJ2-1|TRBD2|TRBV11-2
CASSLVSGLASNEQFF
TGTGCCAGCAGCTTAGTGTCGGGACTAGCAAGCAATGAGCAGTTCTTC
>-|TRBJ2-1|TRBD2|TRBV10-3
CAISEPLAGVRNEQFF
TGTGCCATCAGTGAGCCACTAGCGGGAGTGCGAAATGAGCAGTTCTTC
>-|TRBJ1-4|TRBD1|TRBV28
CASSRTGFSEKLFF
TGTGCCAGCAGTAGGACAGGGTTTAGTGAAAAACTGTTTTTT
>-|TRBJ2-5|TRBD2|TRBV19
CASSTERGGETQYF
TGTGCCAGTAGTACTGAGCGGGGTGGAGAGACCCAGTACTTC
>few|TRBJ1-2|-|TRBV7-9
CASSLVLLSTGKNPYGYTF
TGTGCCAGCAGCTTAGTCTTATTATCTACAGGGAAAAACCCCTATGGCTACACCTTC
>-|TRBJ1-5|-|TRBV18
CASSPGQSSNQPQHF
TGTGCCAGCTCACCTGGGCAGAGTAGCAATCAGCCCCAGCATTTT
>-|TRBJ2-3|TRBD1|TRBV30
CAWFVSGTGDPTQYF
TGTGCCTGGTTCGTAAGCGGGACAGGGGATCCTACGCAGTATTTT
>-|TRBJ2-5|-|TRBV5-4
CASSPDTYQETQYF
TGTGCCAGCAGCCCGGACACCTACCAAGAGACCCAGTACTTC
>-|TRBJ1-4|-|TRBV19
CASSARTARNEKLFF
TGTGCCAGTAGTGCCAGGACAGCCCGTAATGAAAAACTGTTTTTT
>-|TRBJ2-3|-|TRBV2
CASSRQIRSTDTQYF
TGTGCCAGCAGCCGACAGATTAGGAGCACAGATACGCAGTATTTT
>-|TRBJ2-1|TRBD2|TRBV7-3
CASSFSATSDEQFF
TGTGCCAGCAGCTTTTCAGCGACTAGCGATGAGCAGTTCTTC
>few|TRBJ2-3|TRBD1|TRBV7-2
CASSLRDRDADTQYF
TGTGCCAGCAGCTTGAGGGACAGGGACGCAGATACGCAGTATTTT
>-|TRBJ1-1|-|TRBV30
CAWSVVGGHAEAFF
TGTGCCTGGAGTGTGGTGGGGGGGCACGCTGAAGCTTTCTTT
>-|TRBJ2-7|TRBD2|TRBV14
CASSQGTSGGRDEQYF
TGTGCCAGCAGCCAAGGGACTAGCGGGGGGCGGGACGAGCAGTACTTC
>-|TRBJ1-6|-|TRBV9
CASSPRWASGDNSPLHF
TGTGCCAGCAGCCCTAGGTGGGCGTCAGGGGATAATTCACCCCTCCACTTT
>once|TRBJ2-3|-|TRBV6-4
CASSDSGGALHTDTQYF
TGTGCCAGCAGTGACTCGGGCGGGGCCCTACACACAGATACGCAGTATTTT
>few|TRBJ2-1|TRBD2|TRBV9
CASSVLAGVEQFF
TGTGCCAGCAGCGTACTAGCGGGGGTTGAGCAGTTCTTC
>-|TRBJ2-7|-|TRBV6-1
CASTPKKSTYEQYF
TGTGCCAGCACCCCCAAGAAAAGCACCTACGAGCAGTACTTC
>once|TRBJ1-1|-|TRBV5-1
CASRIRSMNTEAFF
TGCGCCAGCAGAATTAGGAGCATGAACACTGAAGCTTTCTTT
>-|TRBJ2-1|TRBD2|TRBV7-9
CASSAGGSGPKQFF
TGTGCCAGCAGCGCCGGGGGTAGCGGGCCTAAGCAGTTCTTC
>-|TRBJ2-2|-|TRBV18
CASSPQQGNTGELFF
TGTGCCAGCTCACCCCAACAGGGTAACACCGGGGAGCTGTTTTTT
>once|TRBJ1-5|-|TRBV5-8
CASSLPGQPQHF
TGTGCCAGCAGCTTGCCAGGCCAGCCCCAGCATTTT
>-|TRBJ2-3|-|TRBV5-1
CASSPQDTDTQYF
TGCGCCAGCAGCCCCCAAGACACTGATACGCAGTATTTT
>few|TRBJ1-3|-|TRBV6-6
CASSDRGNTIYF
TGTGCCAGCAGTGACCGAGGTAACACCATATATTTT
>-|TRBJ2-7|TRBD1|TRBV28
CASTPGQSYEQYF
TGTGCCAGTACCCCGGGACAGAGCTACGAGCAGTACTTC
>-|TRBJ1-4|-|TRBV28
CAGRTNEKLFF
TGTGCCGGTCGGACTAATGAAAAACTGTTTTTT
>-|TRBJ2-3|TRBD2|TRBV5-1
CASRLPIAGTTDTQYF
TGCGCCAGCAGACTACCGATAGCGGGGACCACAGATACGCAGTATTTT
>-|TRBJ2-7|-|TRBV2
CASSVGQVGSYEQYF
TGTGCCAGCAGTGTAGGTCAGGTTGGTTCCTACGAGCAGTACTTC
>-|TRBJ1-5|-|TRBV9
CASSVAGDNQPQHF
TGTGCCAGCAGCGTAGCAGGGGACAATCAGCCCCAGCATTTT
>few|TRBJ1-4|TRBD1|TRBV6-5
CASSYRGTGANEKLFF
TGTGCCAGCAGTTACAGGGGGACAGGGGCTAATGAAAAACTGTTTTTT
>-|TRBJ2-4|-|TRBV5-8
CASSLFQGSTKNSQYF
TGTGCCAGCAGCTTGTTCCAGGGTTCAACCAAAAACAGTCAGTACTTC
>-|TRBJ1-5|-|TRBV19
CASGDRSNQPQHF
TGTGCCAGTGGAGACAGGAGCAATCAGCCCCAGCATTTT